Ten or more counts support the clone carrying this T cell receptor beta chain. This CDR3 is 16 amino acids long. Per germline, CDR1 SEHNR and CDR2 FQNEAQ (reference sequence). V lost 5 bases, J lost 9 bases, and 9 bases stayed unmatched. These data belong to a study of tumor-infiltrating lymphocytes in oesophageal squamous cell carcinoma. A single record per CDR3 protein comes from TCRdb applying MiXCR to the PCR reads. The table lists tens of thousands of distinct CDR3 sequences, 35% to 45% of them singletons. Sequencing was done on a sample of esophageal tumor tissue. The chain links TRBV7-9 to TRBJ2-1; 14 bases map to TRBD2. This TCR derives from a male donor with esophageal squamous cell carcinoma. The CDR3 DNA sequence: TGTGCCAGCAGCCCGCGGACTAGCGGGAGGAATGTTGAGCAGTTCTTC. Encoded protein: CASSPRTSGRNVEQFF.